This T cell receptor beta chain stems from a study of identical twins. Study-wide points: It was out-of-frame TCR alpha sharing in monozygotic twins that models underestimated. Twins' surplus sharing was weaker for beta out-of-frame sequences. Clonotypes of the beta chain that were abundant in cord blood carried fewer insertions (memory repertoires showed none).

This clonotype has a count of ten or more. The target antigen is unknown. Germline lookup yields CDR1 SGHRS and CDR2 YFSETQ. This CDR3 is built from 15 residues. V was pared by 3 bases and J by 5 bases, with 6 bases of the junction left unmatched. From the 5' RACE reads, TCRdb called clonotypes with MiXCR, one entry per CDR3 protein. The sample gives around 500,000 distinct CDR3 sequences, approximately 14% of which show up once; around 0.52% is in the top ten. This sample was also put to use in a study of yellow fever vaccine responses in identical twins.

What was sequenced was CD4+ T cells sorted from blood. The gene calls are TRBV5-1 and TRBJ2-3; 10 bases align to TRBD2. This receptor was taken from a woman aged 18-35 years in good health. In nucleotides, the CDR3 is TGCGCCAGCAGCTCGAGCGGGAGGGCCGGAGATACGCAGTATTTT. Amino acids: CASSSSGRAGDTQYF.